A single sample is the source of the 5 T cell receptor beta chains below, sequenced in a study of cytomegalovirus exposure and HLA in healthy donors. PCR amplification relied on 60 Vbeta primers (plus 13 Jbeta primers). Sequencing used immunoSEQ multiplex PCR; TCRdb keeps in-frame clones, though not all of them. This sample carries 150,000 to 170,000 clones, approximately 77% of them seen once, and the ten largest clones take about 1.3%. Sequencing was carried out using PBMCs. The origin of the receptors is a man aged 18 to 29 in good health and CMV-seronegative.

This chain links TRBV4-3 with TRBJ1-4; D gene ambiguous. Trimming removed 0 bases at V and 8 bases at J, with 13 bases between. This CDR3 region has 15 residues. Germline CDR1 reads LGHNA; CDR2 reads YSLEER. The CDR3 protein is CASSQEGGVGEKLFF. In DNA, the CDR3 is TGCGCCAGCAGCCAAGAGGGCGGGGTTGGAGAAAAACTGTTTTTT.

About this clone: One end of the junction does not line up with germline, which may come from a read error. This chain connects TRBV7-9 to TRBJ2-2; 8 bases are a match to TRBD1. This CDR3 is built from 16 residues. Germline CDR1 and CDR2: SEHNR and FQNEAQ (reference sequence). The CDR3 here is CSSSPSGTGNTGELFF. In DNA, the CDR3 is TGTTCCAGCAGCCCGTCTGGGACAGGGAACACCGGGGAGCTGTTTTTT.

J is TRBJ2-7 and V is TRBV19; the match to TRBD1 covers 8 bases. CDR1 LNHDA and CDR2 SQIVND come from the germline V gene (reference sequence). The CDR3 covers 17 residues. After removal of 2 bases from V and 4 bases from J, the junction contained 13 bases not matched to a gene. CDR3 DNA sequence: TGTGCCAGTAGTATACACGGTGGACAGGGACGAGCTTACGAGCAGTACTTC. Amino acids: CASSIHGGQGRAYEQYF.

CDR3 sequence: CASSTAGGSYEQYF. In DNA, the CDR3 is TGTGCCAGCAGTACGGCCGGGGGATCCTACGAGCAGTACTTC. The chain recombines TRBV6-5 with TRBJ2-7; D is possibly TRBD2 (6 bases). Germline V gives CDR1 MNHEY, CDR2 SVGAGI. V gave up 5 bases and J gave up 1 base, with 12 bases separating them. There are 14 residues in the CDR3.

V is TRBV4-1 and J is TRBJ1-5; the match to TRBD1 covers 8 bases. Germline CDR1 MGHRA, CDR2 YSYEKL. V lost 2 bases, J lost 3 bases, and 6 bases stayed unmatched. The CDR3 is 16 amino acids. In DNA form, the CDR3 reads TGCGCCAGCAGCCAAACCGGGACAGGAAACAATCAGCCCCAGCATTTT. It yields the protein CASSQTGTGNNQPQHF.